The 5 T cell receptor beta chains in this list originate from one sample, sequenced in a study of blood T cell repertoires in COVID-19. The method was immunoSEQ multiplex PCR; TCRdb's version includes in-frame clones alone and lacks a portion of them. The repertoire holds 250,000 to 350,000 clones, with 84% as singletons. Sequencing input: peripheral blood. Source of these receptors: a human donor with COVID-19, enrolled during active disease. The donor label of this sample is uncertain.

V is TRBV19 and J is TRBJ2-2; TRBD1 is a possible D gene (5 bases). The CDR3 has 15 residues. V lost 3 bases, J lost 7 bases, and 15 bases lay in between. Germline V gene sequence: CDR1 LNHDA, CDR2 SQIVND (reference sequence). CDR3 region: CASSISSGLDGELFF. Here the CDR3 DNA reads TGTGCCAGTAGTATTTCTTCAGGGCTGGACGGGGAGCTGTTTTTT.

The V and J genes are TRBV5-4 and TRBJ1-2; D call uncertain. V gave up 2 bases and J gave up 8 bases, with 10 bases separating them. The germline V gene has CDR1 SGHNT and CDR2 YYREEE (reference sequence). This CDR3 comprises 12 residues. CDR3 region: CASSFLPEGYTF. The CDR3, as DNA: TGTGCCAGCAGCTTCCTTCCCGAGGGCTACACCTTC.

The V gene is TRBV6-5, the J gene TRBJ1-2, with no clear D. The CDR3 has 12 residues. Trimming took 8 bases from V and 3 from J, leaving 10 bases between them. Germline V gives CDR1 MNHEY, CDR2 SVGAGI. The CDR3: CASEAPDYGYTF. The CDR3 coding sequence is TGTGCCAGCGAAGCGCCAGACTATGGCTACACCTTC.

The chain carries TRBV27 and TRBJ2-1; 9 positions match TRBD1. Germline V CDR1 and CDR2: MNHEY, SMNVEV (reference sequence). CDR3 length: 15 amino acids. With 3 bases clipped from V and 1 base from J, the junction kept 1 base outside the gene matches. In DNA, the CDR3 is TGTGCCAGCAGTTTCGACAGGGGGTCCTACAATGAGCAGTTCTTC. This translates into CASSFDRGSYNEQFF.

V is TRBV10-3 and J is TRBJ2-5; possibly TRBD1 for D (6 bases). Trimming stripped 5 bases from V and 4 bases from J, with 23 bases between. Germline values: CDR1 ENHRY, CDR2 SYGVKD. This CDR3 contains 17 residues. The CDR3 DNA follows: TGTGCCATCAGTCCTCAAATAACAGAAAGGACAGCAGAGACCCAGTACTTC. This translates into CAISPQITERTAETQYF.